The rows below give T cell receptor beta chains drawn from one sample of a study of blood T cell repertoires in COVID-19. Sequencing used immunoSEQ multiplex PCR; TCRdb keeps in-frame clones, though not all of them. The sample comprises around 130,000 clones, approximately 84% of which are singletons, and about 18% rests with the top ten. Sample: peripheral blood. The receptors were sampled from a woman older than 75 with acute or convalescent COVID-19. Both conserved end residues are part of each CDR3. The D gene is left open where the match is weak. The size field is filled for only some rows; it gives once, few, many or a size class.

d_gene,abundance,j_gene,v_gene,CDR3aa,CDR3nt
.,.,TRBJ2-1,TRBV11-3,CASSLVGRGDEQFF,TGTGCCAGCAGCTTAGTGGGGCGCGGCGATGAGCAGTTCTTC
TRBD1,once,TRBJ1-1,TRBV2,CASLSGTGRNEAFF,TGTGCCAGCCTAAGCGGGACAGGGCGGAATGAAGCTTTCTTT
TRBD1,few,TRBJ1-3,TRBV19,CASRRQGEGNTIYF,TGTGCCAGTAGGCGACAGGGGGAGGGAAACACCATATATTTT
.,.,TRBJ2-3,TRBV6-2/TRBV6-3,CASSRRDFTDTQYF,TGTGCCAGCAGCCGCCGGGACTTCACAGATACGCAGTATTTT
.,.,TRBJ2-5,TRBV19,CASSTSGTRTGQTQYF,TGTGCCAGTAGTACCTCCGGGACTCGTACAGGACAGACCCAGTACTTC
TRBD1,.,TRBJ2-7,TRBV2,CASSWTGSSYEQYF,TGTGCCAGCAGTTGGACAGGAAGCTCCTACGAGCAGTACTTC
.,.,TRBJ2-3,TRBV2,CASSEAWLAVSTDTQYF,TGTGCCAGCAGTGAAGCATGGCTAGCCGTTAGCACAGATACGCAGTATTTT
TRBD2,.,TRBJ2-1,TRBV19,CASSILAGGPNEQFF,TGTGCCAGTAGTATTCTGGCGGGAGGGCCAAATGAGCAGTTCTTC
TRBD2,once,TRBJ2-5,TRBV27,CASSSRLAGRETQYF,TGTGCCAGCAGCTCGCGGCTAGCGGGCCGAGAGACCCAGTACTTC
TRBD1,.,TRBJ1-4,TRBV18,CASSPPTGRQVGKLFF,TGTGCCAGCTCACCACCGACAGGGAGGCAAGTAGGAAAACTGTTTTTT
TRBD1,.,TRBJ1-5,TRBV19,CASSGQGISNQPQHF,TGTGCCAGTAGTGGACAGGGCATTAGCAATCAGCCCCAGCATTTT
.,.,TRBJ1-5,TRBV6-1,CASSEGRQGNQPQHF,TGTGCCAGCAGTGAAGGTCGCCAGGGCAATCAGCCCCAGCATTTT
TRBD1,.,TRBJ1-3,TRBV6-5,CASSQGGWAGNTIYF,TGTGCCAGCAGCCAGGGGGGCTGGGCTGGAAACACCATATATTTT
TRBD2,.,TRBJ2-5,TRBV28,CASSSGTSGTKVDF,TGTGCCAGCAGTAGCGGGACTAGCGGGACCAAAGTCGACTTC
.,.,TRBJ2-3,TRBV18,CASSPGPTDTQYF,TGTGCCAGCTCACCGGGCCCCACAGATACGCAGTATTTT
TRBD2,.,TRBJ2-4,TRBV4-3,CASSQSRVLAGGPGNIQYF,TGCGCCAGCAGCCAATCCCGGGTACTAGCGGGAGGGCCGGGGAACATTCAGTACTTC
TRBD1,.,TRBJ2-1,TRBV2,CASIPGTGSSYNEQFF,TGTGCCAGCATTCCCGGGACAGGAAGCTCCTACAATGAGCAGTTCTTC
.,.,TRBJ1-3,TRBV7-2,CASSFTPGSEGNTIYF,TGTGCCAGCAGCTTTACTCCGGGGAGCGAAGGAAACACCATATATTTT
TRBD2,few,TRBJ2-7,TRBV7-2,CASSLGLGGSLYEQYF,TGTGCCAGCAGCTTAGGGTTGGGCGGGAGCCTCTACGAGCAGTACTTC
.,.,TRBJ2-7,TRBV12-3/TRBV12-4,CASSAQALEQYF,TGTGCCAGCAGTGCCCAGGCCCTCGAGCAGTACTTC
TRBD2,.,TRBJ2-1,TRBV30,CAWSVGVAGGNEQFF,TGTGCCTGGAGTGTAGGGGTAGCGGGAGGAAATGAGCAGTTCTTC
.,once,TRBJ1-2,TRBV19,CASTNWGLYGYTF,TGTGCCAGTACCAATTGGGGGCTGTATGGCTACACCTTC
.,.,TRBJ1-3,TRBV19,CASSIQAGNTIYF,TGTGCCAGTAGTATACAGGCTGGAAACACCATATATTTT
.,.,TRBJ1-1,TRBV19,CASSIKRNTEAFF,TGTGCCAGTAGTATCAAGAGGAACACTGAAGCTTTCTTT
TRBD1,.,TRBJ2-5,TRBV19,CASSHRDRGLETQYF,TGTGCCAGTAGTCACCGGGACAGGGGGTTGGAGACCCAGTACTTC
.,.,TRBJ2-7,TRBV6-5,CATRDNSYEQYF,TGTGCCACCCGGGACAACTCCTACGAGCAGTACTTC
.,.,TRBJ1-2,TRBV7-2,CASSSPVGGIWNYGYTF,TGTGCCAGCAGCTCACCTGTGGGGGGAATCTGGAACTATGGCTACACCTTC
.,.,TRBJ1-1,TRBV2,CASSQTRANTEAFF,TGTGCCAGCAGCCAAACCAGGGCCAACACTGAAGCTTTCTTT
.,.,TRBJ1-1,TRBV5-4,CASSLGRGVGHTEAFF,TGTGCCAGCAGCTTGGGCAGGGGAGTTGGTCACACTGAAGCTTTCTTT
.,.,TRBJ1-5,TRBV6-5,CASSRQGLQPQHF,TGTGCCAGCAGTAGGCAGGGGTTACAGCCCCAGCATTTT
.,.,TRBJ2-3,TRBV3-1/TRBV3-2,CASSQGIYNGSRFCTQYF,TGTGCCAGCAGCCAAGGGATTTATAACGGGAGTAGGTTTTGTACGCAGTATTTT
TRBD1,many,TRBJ2-5,TRBV20-1,CSGTGRETQYF,TGCAGTGGGACAGGGCGGGAGACCCAGTACTTC
.,.,TRBJ2-7,TRBV30,CAWIPAGTPNYEQYF,TGTGCCTGGATCCCCGCCGGGACACCTAACTACGAGCAGTACTTC
TRBD1,.,TRBJ2-1,TRBV7-2,CASSISAGTGLVF,TGTGCCAGCAGCATATCCGCCGGGACAGGGTTAGTCTTC
.,few,TRBJ1-2,TRBV7-9,CASSLSGTNYGYTF,TGTGCCAGCAGCTTATCCGGGACAAACTATGGCTACACCTTC
.,.,TRBJ2-1,TRBV7-2,CASSLAAQYPYNEQFF,TGTGCCAGCAGCTTAGCGGCCCAGTACCCTTACAATGAGCAGTTCTTC
.,.,TRBJ2-5,TRBV5-6,CASSWPGQRGRATQYF,TGTGCCAGCAGCTGGCCGGGACAAAGAGGGCGTGCGACCCAGTACTTC
.,.,TRBJ1-1,TRBV21-1,CASSRQEVNTEAFF,TGTGCCAGCAGCCGACAGGAGGTGAACACTGAAGCTTTCTTT
.,.,TRBJ2-2,TRBV4-3,CASSQEAGAAAGELFF,TGCGCCAGCAGCCAAGAGGCGGGGGCGGCCGCCGGGGAGCTGTTTTTT
.,.,TRBJ1-1,TRBV5-4,CASSQNTEAFF,TGTGCCAGCAGCCAGAACACTGAAGCTTTCTTT
TRBD1,once,TRBJ1-2,TRBV5-5,CASSLDGQGANGYTF,TGTGCCAGCAGCTTGGATGGACAGGGGGCGAATGGCTACACCTTC
TRBD1,few,TRBJ2-2,TRBV7-2,CASSLTTGATGELFF,TGTGCCAGCAGCTTGACCACAGGGGCCACCGGGGAGCTGTTTTTT
TRBD1,.,TRBJ1-6,TRBV5-1,CASSSGDRGGNSPLHF,TGCGCCAGCAGCTCGGGTGACAGGGGGGGTAATTCACCCCTCCACTTT
TRBD1,.,TRBJ1-4,TRBV5-4,CASSIDRGEKLFF,TGTGCCAGCAGCATCGACAGGGGTGAAAAACTGTTTTTT
TRBD1,.,TRBJ2-7,TRBV19,CASSITAGGPYEQYF,TGTGCCAGTAGTATCACGGCAGGGGGCCCGTACGAGCAGTACTTC
TRBD1,.,TRBJ2-3,TRBV27,CASSPRTGTTDTQYF,TGTGCCAGCAGTCCCCGGACAGGGACCACAGATACGCAGTATTTT
.,once,TRBJ1-1,TRBV6-5,CASSYPGTYTEAFF,TGTGCCAGCAGTTACCCCGGGACATACACTGAAGCTTTCTTT
.,.,TRBJ1-2,TRBV24-1,CATRRRTYGYTF,TGTGCCACCAGACGGCGGACATATGGCTACACCTTC
.,.,TRBJ2-5,TRBV14,CASSQDVTGKKTQYF,TGTGCCAGCAGCCAAGATGTTACAGGGAAAAAGACCCAGTACTTC
TRBD1,.,TRBJ2-7,TRBV5-8,CASSQRQGTQIIYEQYF,TGTGCCAGCAGCCAAAGACAGGGGACCCAGATTATATACGAGCAGTACTTC
TRBD1,.,TRBJ2-7,TRBV27,CASRGQGARGEQYF,TGTGCCAGCAGGGGACAGGGGGCGAGAGGGGAGCAGTACTTC
TRBD1,few,TRBJ1-2,TRBV6-5,CASSYDRAYGYTF,TGTGCCAGCAGTTACGACAGGGCGTATGGCTACACCTTC
.,.,TRBJ2-1,TRBV7-6,CASSGTLNNEQFF,TGTGCCAGCAGCGGGACTCTCAACAATGAGCAGTTCTTC
TRBD1,.,TRBJ1-2,TRBV7-8,CASSLTRTGGNGYTF,TGTGCCAGCAGCTTAACACGGACAGGGGGAAATGGCTACACCTTC
.,.,TRBJ2-1,TRBV30,CAWVGPNEQFF,TGTGCCTGGGTGGGGCCGAATGAGCAGTTCTTC